The next 19 T cell receptor beta chains were all read from a single sample in a study of blood T cell repertoires in COVID-19. Generated by immunoSEQ multiplex PCR, the TCRdb table keeps only in-frame clones and is missing some. Of tens of thousands of clones in the sample, approximately 83% are singletons; the top ten hold around 30%. The sample consisted of peripheral blood. The receptors come from a human donor in a cohort sampled during active COVID-19.

This chain links TRBV9 with TRBJ1-1, with D maybe TRBD1 (6 bases). The germline CDR1 and CDR2 sequences are SGDLS and YYNGEE. This CDR3 is 16 amino acids long. Trimming cost V 0 bases and J 0 bases, with 12 bases left between them. CDR3 sequence reads: CASSVAQDSLNTEAFF. CDR3 bases: TGTGCCAGCAGCGTAGCTCAGGACAGCTTGAACACTGAAGCTTTCTTT.

The chain combines TRBV6-5 with TRBJ2-3, with TRBD1 matching over 7 bases. J was trimmed by 0 bases and V by 6 bases; bases with no gene match: 3. CDR3 length: 14 residues. The V gene's germline CDR1 is MNHEY and CDR2 SVGAGI. The CDR3 region is CASRDRVSTDTQYF. The CDR3 DNA reads TGTGCCAGCAGAGACAGGGTTAGCACAGATACGCAGTATTTT.

The V call is TRBV9, the J call TRBJ2-3; 14 bases are shared with TRBD2. CDR3 length: 16 amino acids. V dropped 4 bases and J dropped 6; count of bases not matched to a gene: 7. Germline CDR1 reads SGDLS; CDR2 reads YYNGEE. The CDR3 sequence: CASSPRLAGGLDTQYF. The CDR3 DNA is TGTGCCAGCAGCCCCCGACTAGCGGGGGGGCTGGATACGCAGTATTTT.

The chain links TRBV6-1 to TRBJ1-1; 8 bases are a match to TRBD1. The CDR3 runs 16 residues. CDR1 and CDR2 (germline): MNHNS, SASEGT. Germline trimming cut 1 base from V and 0 bases from J; bases unmatched to any gene: 4. The CDR3 region has the DNA TGTGCCAGCAGTGAAGTTCAGGGGGCGGTGAACACTGAAGCTTTCTTT. Encoded protein: CASSEVQGAVNTEAFF.

The chain is built from TRBV3-1 (or the pseudogene TRBV3-2) and TRBJ1-5, with 7 bases that match TRBD1. The CDR3 runs to 16 residues. J lost 2 bases, V lost 0 bases, and 4 bases had no gene match. CDR1 is LGHDT, CDR2 YNNKEL, per germline (reference sequence). The CDR3 DNA sequence: TGTGCCAGCAGCCAAGATGCAGGGGGTGGCAATCAGCCCCAGCATTTT. This codes for CASSQDAGGGNQPQHF.

The genes are TRBV7-3 and TRBJ2-1; D might be TRBD1 (6 bases). This CDR3 spans 15 amino acids. Germline V CDR1 and CDR2: SGHTA, FQGTGA. Trimming left V 0 bases short and J 6 bases short, with 12 bases between. CDR3: CASSLTGAGGNEQFF. The DNA for the CDR3 is TGTGCCAGCAGCTTAACGGGGGCAGGCGGCAATGAGCAGTTCTTC.

The chain carries TRBV5-5 and TRBJ1-5, with a tentative D call TRBD1 (5 bases). Trimming took off 0 bases at V and 6 bases at J, with 13 bases between the two ends. Germline CDR1 reads SGHKS; CDR2 reads YYEKEE (reference sequence). CDR3 length: 15 residues. For the CDR3, the DNA is TGTGCCAGCAGCTTGGATAGGGGTTTAGGTCAGCCCCAGCATTTT. Translated, it gives CASSLDRGLGQPQHF.

This clone occurred a few times. The chain has TRBV28 and TRBJ1-2; no definite D call. Germline CDR1 reads MDHEN; CDR2 reads SYDVKM. The CDR3 extends over 13 amino acids. V lost 5 bases to trimming and J lost 7 bases, with 14 bases between them. The CDR3 bases are TGTGCCAGCAGTATCTCCGGTTCCACTGGCTACACCTTC. Its protein product is CASSISGSTGYTF.

This clone was counted once. V gene TRBV19 combines with J gene TRBJ2-7; 8 nucleotides match TRBD1. CDR3 size: 14 residues. Germline V gene data show CDR1 as LNHDA and CDR2 as SQIVND (reference sequence). The ends lost 4 bases at V and 5 bases at J; junction bases unmatched: 7. DNA for the CDR3: TGTGCCAGTAGTACCGGACAGGGAGTACACGAGCAGTACTTC. This codes for CASSTGQGVHEQYF.

CDR3 sequence: CASSFEMLGATNTEAFF. CDR3 coding DNA: TGTGCCAGCAGCTTTGAGATGCTGGGGGCAACGAACACTGAAGCTTTCTTT. This chain connects TRBV11-2 to TRBJ1-1, with D tentatively TRBD1 (6 bases). This CDR3 contains 17 residues. CDR1 is SGHAT, CDR2 FQNNGV, per germline. The ends were cut back, 3 bases at V and 1 base at J, with 18 bases in the middle.

As for this clone: Other DNA sequences in this sample translate to the same CDR3. The chain is built from TRBV12-3 or TRBV12-4 and TRBJ1-5; D unclear. This CDR3 has 13 residues. V dropped 1 base and J dropped 7 bases, with 8 bases sitting between them. Here the CDR3 DNA reads TGTGCCAGCAGTTTAGGTGGAGGCCAGCCCCAGCATTTT. It is translated as CASSLGGGQPQHF.

The rearrangement joins TRBV7-2 to TRBJ2-1, with D possibly being TRBD1 (6 bases). The ends were cut back, 6 bases at V and 6 bases at J, with 15 bases in the middle. Per germline, CDR1 SGHTA and CDR2 FQGNSA. This CDR3 has 14 amino acids. In DNA, the CDR3 is TGTGCCAGCAGATACACAGGGTTACTCAATGAGCAGTTCTTC. It specifies CASRYTGLLNEQFF.

This clone has just one count. The CDR3 sequence is CASSSMGSSYNEQFF. The CDR3 nucleotides are TGTGCCAGCAGCTCCATGGGCAGCTCCTACAATGAGCAGTTCTTC. The chain joins TRBV5-4 to TRBJ2-1; D unclear. Germline values: CDR1 SGHNT, CDR2 YYREEE (reference sequence). V was pared by 3 bases and J by 0 bases, with 10 bases between. The CDR3 length is 15 residues.

The chain is built from TRBV6-5 and TRBJ2-5, with D perhaps matching TRBD1 (6 bases). The length of the CDR3 is 15 residues. V lost 3 bases to trimming and J lost 0 bases, with 11 bases between them. CDR1 is MNHEY and CDR2 is SVGAGI in the germline V gene. The CDR3 sequence: CASSYLTGNQETQYF. In DNA, the CDR3 is TGTGCCAGCAGTTATTTGACAGGCAACCAAGAGACCCAGTACTTC.

This chain connects TRBV6-5 to TRBJ2-2, with 8 nucleotides matching TRBD1. The CDR3 is 15 residues long. Losses at the gene ends were 8 bases for V and 3 bases for J; bases not matched to a gene: 8. The V gene's germline CDR1 is MNHEY and CDR2 SVGAGI. The CDR3 DNA follows: TGTGCCAGCGAAAAGGGACAGGAGCACACCGGGGAGCTGTTTTTT. Translating gives CASEKGQEHTGELFF.

The gene calls are TRBV21-1 and TRBJ1-6. TRBV21-1 is reported as a pseudogene. CDR3 length: 16 amino acids. The CDR3 DNA is TGTGCCAGCAGCACCGATTACACGGGTGAGAATTCACCCCTCCACTTT. As protein: CASSTDYTGENSPLHF.

This chain links TRBV4-2 with TRBJ2-5, with 9 bases fitting TRBD2. Germline CDR1 LGHNA, CDR2 YNFKEQ. The CDR3 sequence is 16 residues long. The ends lost 1 base at V and 2 bases at J; junction bases unmatched: 5. CDR3 residues: CASSQASGGLQETQYF. Here the CDR3 DNA reads TGTGCCAGCAGCCAAGCAAGCGGGGGGTTACAAGAGACCCAGTACTTC.

This chain joins TRBV19 and TRBJ2-6; 13 bases are shared with TRBD2. CDR3 length equals 17 residues. V lost 9 bases and J lost 2; bases outside the gene matches: 7. Germline-derived CDR1 and CDR2 are LNHDA and SQIVND (reference sequence). The CDR3 DNA follows: TGTGCCAGCTCTCCTACTAGCGGGGGGGCTGGGGCCAACGTCCTGACTTTC. It specifies CASSPTSGGAGANVLTF.

The rearrangement joins TRBV6-6 to TRBJ1-5, with 7 bases fitting TRBD1. CDR3 size: 17 residues. The V gene end was trimmed by 5 bases and the J gene end by 0 bases; junction bases not matched to a gene: 10. The germline V gene encodes CDR1 MNHNY and CDR2 SVGAGI (reference sequence). Here the CDR3 DNA reads TGTGCCAGCAGTCCAGGGACAGTTGACAATAGCAATCAGCCCCAGCATTTT. Translating gives CASSPGTVDNSNQPQHF.